This T cell receptor (beta chain) was profiled in a study of shared clonotypes between healthy human individuals (dated by TCRdb to 2020 to 2022). Turning to the overall study: A couple of women and three men aged 18 to 49 years were included in the cohort. Per donor, three plates each were used for CD4 naive and CD4 memory, two for CD8 naive, and one for CD8 memory. Blood TCR repertoires of about five healthy adults were deeply sequenced to estimate repertoire size and the extent of clonotype sharing between individuals. To increase sequencing depth and limit assay-specific biases, different laboratories used diverse techniques to prepare libraries and sequence TCR repertoires. Per donor, leukapheresis produced somewhere between about 0.9 and 9.5 billion PBMCs. What the work shows at the level of the full study, not this receptor alone: Sampling was restricted to blood, and TCR repertoires in tissue are likely to differ from TCR repertoires in blood. Compared with non-shared clonotypes, clonotypes shared by all four sorted-subset donors had higher generation probabilities. Based on pairwise subsampling, the degree of clonotype sharing among donors was expected to be affected by sequencing depth. Larger estimated clonotype richness was generally found for naive subsets than for memory subsets. Across a few donors, 5% to 6% of naive CD4, roughly 3.5% of naive CD8, under 2.5% of memory CD4, and about 0.44% of memory CD8 clonotypes were shared. Because the study included a small number of donors, the genetic and exposure-history diversity represented was limited. Incomplete sequencing was indicated by rarefaction of sorted-subset datasets, despite the large sequencing depth.

Using the deep immunoSEQ assay, multiplex PCR amplified TCR CDR3 regions from genomic DNA. Extracted genomic DNA from each cell subset was spread evenly across all wells of several immunoSEQ 96-well plates, with each plate serving as a replicate. For sorted subsets, each replicate PCR was loaded with 200 ng genomic DNA, equivalent to roughly 30,000 T cell genomes. The purified libraries were quantified using a Qubit 3.0 fluorometer, sized with a Bioanalyzer 2100, and then quantified again using the KAPA Library Quantification kit. A separate single-read 150-cycle Illumina NextSeq 550 flow cell was used to sequence each immunoSEQ 96-well plate. Regarding the original processing steps: Because the immunoSEQ output included only junctional sequences and no quality scores, the filtering could not be the same as the filtering used for full-length reads. Sequences were annotated with PyIR, a Python wrapper for IgBLAST v1.9, using IMGT germline references to assign V/J genes and CDR3. Reads were removed for weak V/J assignments (E-value above 1e-6), missing CDR3, stop codons, out-of-frame junctions, or ambiguous translated residues. V3J clonotypes were defined by identical inferred V gene, J gene, and CDR3 amino acid sequence. Percentage overlap between repertoires was calculated by dividing the number of shared unique clonotypes by the size of the smaller repertoire. Repertoire richness was assessed with RTK rarefaction, the Chao1 estimator, and Recon v2.1 estimates of unobserved clonotypes. Generation probabilities were computed with OLGA for all TCRbeta clonotypes obtained by the gDNA method from four donors. TCRdb holds this immuneACCESS table with in-frame rearrangements only. Some clones are missing; in checked studies, unresolved V genes explain under half, and the rest has no known cause. Clonal size and the V and J genes are those of that table, whereas D and trimming came from the DNA. A total of around 1.1 million clones appear in this sample, 77% of them only once. Together, the top ten hold approximately 0.95% of the sample.

According to the germline V gene, CDR1 reads SNHLY and CDR2 reads FYNNEI. From the cysteine through the phenylalanine, the CDR3 covers 16 amino acids. Only the CDR3 DNA stays, 48 bases, in frame from base 1. V and J lose 6 bases and 5 bases, and a span of 22 bases separates them. The donors were healthy, HIV-negative adults who had no recently reported acute infections or vaccinations. Every donor was a Caucasian adult living in Nashville, Tennessee, USA. CD4+ T cells were enriched by magnetic negative selection, after which naive cells were positively selected on CD45RA and the negative fraction was taken as the memory subset. After blood collection by leukapheresis, PBMCs were isolated using Ficoll-Histopaque density gradient centrifugation and then cryopreserved in the vapor phase of liquid nitrogen. Purity and quantity of every magnetically sorted T cell population were checked by analytical flow cytometry. From each sorted fraction, genomic DNA was isolated and quantified by UV absorbance on a Nanodrop 2000c.

To note about this clone: Its antigen is still unknown. Qualities for individual bases were not recorded, and no much larger clone is one base off.

The sequenced sample was memory CD4+ T cells from PBMCs. Taken with the paper, the label for cell subset or site translates to: CD45RA-negative fraction. This sequence originates from a man aged 18 to 29 in good health. Some clones in this sample may be carry-over from other donors' samples. The receptor chain draws on TRBV2 and TRBJ1-1; TRBD1 might be the D gene, on 5 matching bases. The DNA sequence is as follows: TGTGCCAGCAGGACCCGTGGGGCCCTCGGGGGGACTGAAGCTTTCTTT. The encoded protein is CASRTRGALGGTEAFF.